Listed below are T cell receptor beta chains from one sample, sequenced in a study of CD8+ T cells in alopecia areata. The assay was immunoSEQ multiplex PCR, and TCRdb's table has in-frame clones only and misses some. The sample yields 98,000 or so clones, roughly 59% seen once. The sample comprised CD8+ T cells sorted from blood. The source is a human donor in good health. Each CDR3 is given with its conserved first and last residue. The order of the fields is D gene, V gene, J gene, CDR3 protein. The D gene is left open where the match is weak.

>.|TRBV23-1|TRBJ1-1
CASSQFPKNTEAFF
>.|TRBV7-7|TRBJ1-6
CASSRSHSPLHF
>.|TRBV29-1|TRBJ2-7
CSVPISGLKRSYEQYF
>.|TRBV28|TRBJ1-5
CASSFRVLLAYSNQPQHF
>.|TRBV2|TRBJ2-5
CASSPWRGPDQETQYF
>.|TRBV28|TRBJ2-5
CASSPGHKETQYF
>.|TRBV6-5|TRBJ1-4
CASRRGLPTNEKLFF
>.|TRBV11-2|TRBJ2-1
CASSSGVNEQFF
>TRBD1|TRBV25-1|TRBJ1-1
CASSPNQGGMDEAFF
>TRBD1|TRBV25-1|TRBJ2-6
CASSKTGDNSGANVLTF
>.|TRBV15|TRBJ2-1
CATSRVGGGSYNEQFF
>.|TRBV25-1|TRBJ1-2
CACWGGGGYTF
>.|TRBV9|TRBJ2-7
CASSVGPTSYEQYF
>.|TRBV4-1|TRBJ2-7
CASSQDRYSGVYEQYF
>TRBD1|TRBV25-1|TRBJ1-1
CASRVDRGPGDREAFF
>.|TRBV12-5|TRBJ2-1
CASEGGSNEQFF
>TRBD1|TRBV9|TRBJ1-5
CASSEGDRAGQPQHF
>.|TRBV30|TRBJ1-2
CAWIRFTRSGLGYTF
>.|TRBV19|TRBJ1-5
CASTQTGISPQHF
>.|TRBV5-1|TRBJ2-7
CASSPTSGSSSYEQYF
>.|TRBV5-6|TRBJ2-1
CASSAMSYEQFF
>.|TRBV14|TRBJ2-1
CASSQGAYNEQFF
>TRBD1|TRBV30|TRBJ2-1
CAWDPGQGDYNEQFF
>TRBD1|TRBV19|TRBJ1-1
CASSMWLGQGVGTEAFF
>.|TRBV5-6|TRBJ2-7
CASSLGGDEQYF
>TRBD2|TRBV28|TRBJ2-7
CASSLGTILEQYF
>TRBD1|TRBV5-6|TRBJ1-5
CASSSGGAGQPQHF
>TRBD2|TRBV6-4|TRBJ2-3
CASSDTGLADTDTQYF